These 24 T cell receptor beta chains came from one sample sequenced in a study of blood T cell repertoires in COVID-19. Repertoires were generated with immunoSEQ multiplex PCR, while TCRdb's copy carries only in-frame clones and drops some. In the table there are 400,000 to 450,000 clones, 89% of which are singletons. The sequenced sample consisted of peripheral blood. The receptors originated from a woman between 40 and 50 years old with COVID-19, enrolled during active disease.

J is TRBJ2-5 and V is TRBV5-1, with a possible D match to TRBD1 (5 bases). This CDR3 contains 15 residues. Germline V CDR1 and CDR2: SGHRS, YFSETQ. V gave up 3 bases and J gave up 2 bases, with 14 bases separating them. CDR3 DNA: TGCGCCAGCAGCTCTTCCCCGACAGTTCAAGAGACCCAGTACTTC. Translated, it gives CASSSSPTVQETQYF.

This chain joins TRBV4-1 and TRBJ2-2; D gene uncertain. Per the germline V gene, CDR1 is MGHRA and CDR2 is YSYEKL. Trimming stripped 0 bases from V and 4 bases from J, with 15 bases between. This CDR3 comprises 17 residues. For the CDR3, the DNA is TGCGCCAGCAGCCAAGATAGCCTACCCCTCCCCACCGGGGAGCTGTTTTTT. Translated: CASSQDSLPLPTGELFF.

This chain joins TRBV7-9 and TRBJ1-6; 7 bases agree with TRBD1. Germline CDR1 reads SEHNR; CDR2 reads FQNEAQ (reference sequence). J gave up 10 bases and V 5 bases, and 11 bases lay outside the gene matches. This CDR3 is 15 amino acids long. CDR3 in amino acids: CASSLGDSTTSPLHF. Here the CDR3 DNA reads TGTGCCAGCAGCCTCGGGGACAGTACGACATCACCCCTCCACTTT. The full variable domain, in which reference TRBV7-9 and TRBJ1-6 provide the parts outside the CDR3, is DTGVSQNPRHKITKRGQNVTFRCDPISEHNRLYWYRQTLGQGPEFLTYFQNEAQLEKSRLLSDRFSAERPKGSFSTLEIQRTEQGDSAMYLCASSLGDSTTSPLHFGNGTRLTVT.

This CDR3 is CASSQEMHSTEAFF. CDR3 in DNA: TGCGCCAGCAGCCAAGAAATGCACAGCACTGAAGCTTTCTTT. The chain recombines TRBV4-3 with TRBJ1-1; D uncertain. V was pared by 0 bases and J by 4 bases, with 9 bases between. Germline V CDR1 and CDR2: LGHNA, YSLEER. This CDR3 comprises 14 residues.

The chain recombines TRBV28 with TRBJ1-1; D is perhaps TRBD1 (6 bases). Germline V CDR1 and CDR2: MDHEN, SYDVKM. Trimming took off 4 bases at V and 3 bases at J, with 18 bases between the two ends. The CDR3 length is 16 residues. CDR3 in DNA: TGTGCCAGCAGTTCCCTCCAGGGGCCCTTGTACACTGAAGCTTTCTTT. Its translation: CASSSLQGPLYTEAFF.

This clone was detected ten times or more. The rearrangement uses TRBV4-3 and TRBJ2-5, with 8 bases aligning to TRBD1. This CDR3 contains 15 residues. Germline lookup yields CDR1 LGHNA and CDR2 YSLEER. The V gene end was trimmed by 0 bases and the J gene end by 2 bases; junction bases not matched to a gene: 2. The CDR3 nucleotides read TGCGCCAGCAGCCAAGACGGACAGGGACAAGAGACCCAGTACTTC. This gives the protein CASSQDGQGQETQYF.

V is TRBV2 and J is TRBJ2-3, with 9 bases that match TRBD1. After removal of 7 bases from V and 5 bases from J, the junction contained 4 bases not matched to a gene. CDR1 is SNHLY, CDR2 FYNNEI, per germline. The CDR3 runs 13 residues. This CDR3 reads CASIWTGVDTQYF. CDR3 in DNA: TGTGCCAGCATTTGGACAGGGGTAGATACGCAGTATTTT. The complete variable domain, with remaining parts taken from reference TRBV2 and TRBJ2-3, reads EPEVTQTPSHQVTQMGQEVILRCVPISNHLYFYWYRQILGQKVEFLVSFYNNEISEKSEIFDDQFSVERPDGSNFTLKIRSTKLEDSAMYFCASIWTGVDTQYFGPGTRLTVL.

This chain uses TRBV28 with TRBJ1-3; D is unclear. Trimming stripped 5 bases from V and 0 bases from J, with 14 bases between. There are 16 residues in the CDR3. CDR1 is MDHEN, CDR2 SYDVKM, per germline. CDR3 bases: TGTGCCAGCAGTGCCCCGGGAAGAAGCTCTGGAAACACCATATATTTT. This codes for CASSAPGRSSGNTIYF.

As to this clone: Distinct nucleotide sequences in the sample also encode this CDR3. The genes are TRBV28 and TRBJ1-2, with D possibly TRBD1 on 6 matching bases. Trimming took off 3 bases at V and 4 bases at J, with 6 bases between the two ends. The CDR3 is made up of 12 amino acids. CDR1 and CDR2 from the germline V gene are MDHEN and SYDVKM. CDR3 DNA: TGTGCCAGCAGTTTGGACAGCTATGGCTACACCTTC. The encoded protein is CASSLDSYGYTF.

This clone was found once. The rearrangement joins TRBV10-3 to TRBJ2-7; 9 bases line up with TRBD1. The CDR3 runs 13 residues. V trimming: 8 bases; J trimming: 2 bases; junction bases outside the gene matches: 4. CDR1 and CDR2 (germline): ENHRY, SYGVKD. CDR3: CAICGQGTYEQYF. The CDR3 bases are TGTGCCATCTGCGGACAGGGGACCTACGAGCAGTACTTC.

V usage is TRBV30 and J usage is TRBJ1-2; 8 nucleotides align to TRBD1. The junction had 11 bases not matched to a gene; V was cut back by 4 bases and J by 4 bases. The V gene's germline CDR1 is GTSNPN and CDR2 SVGIG (reference sequence). The CDR3 contains 15 residues. Here the CDR3 DNA reads TGTGCCTGGACCCGGGGGACAGGAGACGTCTATGGCTACACCTTC. It encodes CAWTRGTGDVYGYTF.

The rearrangement uses TRBV27 and TRBJ2-7; 7 bases fit TRBD2. Trimming at V came to 3 bases and at J to 2 bases, leaving 1 base not matched to a gene. The CDR3 loop spans 13 amino acids. The germline V gene encodes CDR1 MNHEY and CDR2 SMNVEV (reference sequence). CDR3 region: CASSFTSAYEQYF. CDR3 bases: TGTGCCAGCAGTTTCACTAGCGCCTACGAGCAGTACTTC.

The gene calls are TRBV5-4 and TRBJ2-3; a weak D match, TRBD2 (6 bases). Germline CDR1 SGHNT, CDR2 YYREEE (reference sequence). V lost 0 bases to trimming and J lost 7 bases, with 21 bases between them. This CDR3 region has 17 residues. The chain's CDR3 is CASSLAQARSGGYTQYF. The CDR3 DNA is TGTGCCAGCAGCTTGGCCCAAGCACGGTCTGGGGGGTATACGCAGTATTTT.

This clone appeared a single time. The V gene is TRBV7-3, the J gene TRBJ1-2, with D maybe TRBD1 (6 bases). With 5 bases removed from V and 2 bases from J, the gap between germline ends came to 9 bases. Germline-derived CDR1 and CDR2 are SGHTA and FQGTGA. CDR3 length equals 13 residues. The CDR3 DNA is TGTGCCAGCAGCAAAGACAGGAACTATGGCTACACCTTC. Protein sequence: CASSKDRNYGYTF. Complete variable domain (other parts from reference TRBV7-3 and TRBJ1-2): GAGVSQTPSNKVTEKGKYVELRCDPISGHTALYWYRQSLGQGPEFLIYFQGTGAADDSGLPNDRFFAVRPEGSVSTLKIQRTERGDSAVYLCASSKDRNYGYTFGSGTRLTVV.

This CDR3 is CASSQRLVGDEQFF. The CDR3, as DNA: TGTGCCAGCAGCCAGCGACTAGTGGGGGATGAGCAGTTCTTC. The chain is built from TRBV7-3 and TRBJ2-1; D possibly corresponds to TRBD2 (6 bases). Trimming removed 5 bases at V and 8 bases at J, with 16 bases between. Germline CDR1 SGHTA, CDR2 FQGTGA. The CDR3 is 14 amino acids.

V is TRBV27 and J is TRBJ2-1, with 11 bases that match TRBD2. This CDR3 has 15 amino acids. V lost 6 bases, J lost 3 bases, and 4 bases stayed unmatched. CDR1 and CDR2 from the germline V gene are MNHEY and SMNVEV (reference sequence). In DNA form, the CDR3 reads TGTGCCAGCAGCCTACTAGCGGGAGACTACAATGAGCAGTTCTTC. Amino acids: CASSLLAGDYNEQFF.

V is TRBV5-4 and J is TRBJ1-4; the D is unclear. Trimming left V 2 bases short and J 8 bases short, with 10 bases between. The CDR3 covers 13 residues. Germline CDR1 SGHNT, CDR2 YYREEE (reference sequence). The CDR3 spells CASSLLMGEKLFF. DNA for the CDR3: TGTGCCAGCAGCTTACTGATGGGCGAAAAACTGTTTTTT.

This rearrangement joins TRBV6-6 to TRBJ2-2; 9 bases fit TRBD2. Germline assignment: CDR1 MNHNY and CDR2 SVGAGI (reference sequence). The CDR3 sequence is 15 residues long. J lost 8 bases, V lost 4 bases, and 8 bases had no gene match. Here the CDR3 DNA reads TGTGCCAGCAGTTCGGGTAGCGGGGGACGAGGGGAGCTGTTTTTT. This codes for CASSSGSGGRGELFF.

This chain connects TRBV5-4 to TRBJ1-2, with 7 bases lining up with TRBD1. Germline V gene sequence: CDR1 SGHNT, CDR2 YYREEE (reference sequence). Trimming at V came to 4 bases and at J to 5 bases, leaving 11 bases not matched to a gene. The CDR3 is made up of 15 amino acids. CDR3: CASSTAGTALYGYTF. The DNA of the CDR3 is TGTGCCAGCAGCACGGCCGGGACAGCCCTATATGGCTACACCTTC.

The chain employs TRBV9 and TRBJ1-6, with a possible D match to TRBD1 (6 bases). The CDR3 covers 14 residues. The V gene lost 2 bases and the J gene lost 4 bases, with 7 bases spanning the gap. Per germline, CDR1 SGDLS and CDR2 YYNGEE. The CDR3: CASSVGQYNSPLHF. DNA for the CDR3: TGTGCCAGCAGCGTCGGACAGTATAATTCACCCCTCCACTTT.

The chain couples TRBV2 to TRBJ2-1, with 10 nucleotides matching TRBD2. The CDR3 is made up of 13 amino acids. Germline V lookup: CDR1 SNHLY, CDR2 FYNNEI. With V trimmed by 5 bases and J by 9 bases, 4 bases remained unmatched. The CDR3 nucleotides are TGTGCCAGCAGTTGGACTAGCGGTATTGAGCAGTTCTTC. It specifies CASSWTSGIEQFF.

The chain combines TRBV4-3 with TRBJ1-6; D call uncertain. The germline gives CDR1 LGHNA, CDR2 YSLEER. V was clipped by 0 bases and J by 10 bases, with 7 bases between them. This CDR3 contains 13 residues. CDR3 sequence: CASSQDAGSPLHF. CDR3 DNA: TGCGCCAGCAGCCAAGATGCGGGGTCACCCCTCCACTTT.

This chain connects TRBV2 to TRBJ1-4; 8 bases map to TRBD1. Germline V gene lookup returns CDR1 SNHLY and CDR2 FYNNEI. The CDR3 loop spans 15 amino acids. Trimming at V came to 0 bases and at J to 7 bases, leaving 4 bases not matched to a gene. The CDR3 here is CASSEAPGQGEKLFF. For the CDR3, the DNA is TGTGCCAGCAGTGAAGCGCCCGGACAGGGTGAAAAACTGTTTTTT.

This clone was observed a handful of times. The CDR3 loop is CASSLQGSNSPLHF. DNA of the CDR3: TGTGCCAGCAGTTTACAGGGGAGTAATTCACCCCTCCACTTT. V gene TRBV27 combines with J gene TRBJ1-6, with D tentatively TRBD1 (6 bases). The germline gives CDR1 MNHEY, CDR2 SMNVEV (reference sequence). The germline V and J ends were trimmed by 2 bases and 6 bases, with 8 bases remaining between them. CDR3 length equals 14 residues.